This T cell receptor beta chain was identified in a study of blood T cells in healthy people across ages. Caucasian, healthy and from Russia, the donors were aged between 6 and 90. Each sample used at least 6 million PBMCs. The amount of total RNA extracted per sample was at least 5.5 micrograms. It was with a sample-barcoded 5' primer and a J-beta primer mix that a second PCR of about 7 to 12 cycles was run. A template-switch adaptor with 12 random nucleotides tagged each cDNA molecule. TCRdb redid the calling of the 5' RACE reads with MiXCR, one entry per CDR3 protein. The sample has 710,000 or so distinct CDR3 sequences; about 34% are singletons. The germline V gene has CDR1 LGHDT and CDR2 YNNKEL (reference sequence). V shed 4 bases and J 1 base; nucleotides not matched to a gene: 3. The CDR3 length is 15 residues.

The TCR originated in a woman of 80 years or more in good health. The chain is built from TRBV3-1 and TRBJ2-2; 7 bases align to TRBD1. The sequenced sample consisted of blood. As DNA, the CDR3 is TGTGCCAGCAGCCTGGGACAGAAGAACACCGGGGAGCTGTTTTTT. Protein sequence: CASSLGQKNTGELFF. The full variable domain, rest sourced from reference TRBV3-1 and TRBJ2-2, is DTAVSQTPKYLVTQMGNDKSIKCEQNLGHDTMYWYKQDSKKFLKIMFSYNNKELIINETVPNRFSPKSPDKAHLNLHINSLELGDSAVYFCASSLGQKNTGELFFGEGSRLTVL.